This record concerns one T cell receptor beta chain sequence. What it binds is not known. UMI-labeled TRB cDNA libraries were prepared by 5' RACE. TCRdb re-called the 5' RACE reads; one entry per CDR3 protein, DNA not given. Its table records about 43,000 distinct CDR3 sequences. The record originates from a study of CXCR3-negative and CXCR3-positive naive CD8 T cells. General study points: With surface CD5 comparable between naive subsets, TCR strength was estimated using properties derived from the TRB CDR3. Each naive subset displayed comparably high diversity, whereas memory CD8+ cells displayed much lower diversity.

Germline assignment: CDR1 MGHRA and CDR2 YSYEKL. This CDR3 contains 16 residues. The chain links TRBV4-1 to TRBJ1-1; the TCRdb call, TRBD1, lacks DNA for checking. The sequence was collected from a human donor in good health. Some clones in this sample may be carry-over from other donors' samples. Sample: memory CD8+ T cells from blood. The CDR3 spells CASSQSLGQGAYEAFF.